The clone carrying this TCR beta chain was counted between two and nine times. What it recognizes is unknown. This specimen comes from a study of cytomegalovirus exposure and HLA in healthy donors. General study points: Certain indistinguishable V segments, among them TRBV6-2 and TRBV6-3, were excluded. The presence/absence work took it that sequencing depth was about the same across donors.

Unmatched junction bases numbered 6, after V lost 2 bases and J lost 7 bases. There are 15 residues in the CDR3. Looked up from germline, CDR1 is KGHSY and CDR2 is FQNENV. In the PCR, 60 Vbeta and 13 Jbeta primers were used. TCRdb keeps only in-frame clones here, not all; method: immunoSEQ multiplex PCR. The sample gives about 130,000 clones, around 73% of which show up once; over 1.2% is in the top ten. Sequencing input: PBMCs. The genes are TRBV16 and TRBJ1-5; 9 bases align to TRBD1. This clonotype was obtained from a female donor in good health and CMV-seronegative. This chain's CDR3 is CASSQEGQGAQPQHF. The DNA of the CDR3 is TGTGCCAGCAGCCAAGAGGGACAGGGAGCCCAGCCCCAGCATTTT.